The sample holds a few counts of the clone carrying this TCR beta chain. What it binds is not known. The sample comes from a study of CD8 T cells in ankylosing spondylitis. Study-level points and caveats: Apparently characteristic of ankylosing spondylitis blood was a TCR beta motif (roughly eight highly homologous variants).

TCRdb independently ran MiXCR on the 5' RACE reads; one entry per CDR3 protein. The table shows about 220,000 distinct CDR3 sequences, with around 6.6% occurring only once. The CDR3 is 13 residues long. Losses at the gene ends were 5 bases for V and 7 bases for J; bases not matched to a gene: 8. This TCR was recovered from a male donor with ankylosing spondylitis. The chain combines TRBV12-3 or TRBV12-4 with TRBJ2-7, with TRBD2 matching 7 bases. Source material: blood, either unsorted or a sorted T cell fraction (not recorded which). In DNA, the CDR3 is TGTGCCAGCAGTCCGACATTGGGAGGGGAGCAGTACTTC. Translated, it gives CASSPTLGGEQYF.